This passage covers 16 T cell receptor beta chains from one sample sequenced in a study of CD8+ T cells in alopecia areata. cDNA reverse transcribed from extracted RNA served as the sequencing template. Assay used: immunoSEQ multiplex PCR; TCRdb lists only in-frame clones, some missing. The sample records 110,000 or so clones, 45% to 60% being singletons. What was sequenced was NKG2D-low CD8+ T cells sorted from blood. These receptor sequences come from a human donor with alopecia areata.

The rearrangement uses TRBV4-1 and TRBJ2-7; D remains ambiguous. Germline V gene lookup returns CDR1 MGHRA and CDR2 YSYEKL. Trimming removed 3 bases at V and 3 bases at J, with 12 bases between. There are 14 residues in the CDR3. CDR3 residues: CASSQAVGGYEQYF. The CDR3 nucleotides read TGCGCCAGCAGCCAGGCAGTCGGCGGCTACGAGCAGTACTTC.

The chain joins TRBV28 to TRBJ2-7; weak D call: TRBD1 (6 bases). There are 13 residues in the CDR3. CDR1 is MDHEN, CDR2 SYDVKM, per germline. Trimming shortened V by 2 bases and J by 2 bases, and 7 bases separated the two germline ends. This CDR3 is CASSLPGAYEQYF. The CDR3, as DNA: TGTGCCAGCAGTTTACCAGGGGCCTACGAGCAGTACTTC. Based on the CDR3 plus reference TRBV28 and TRBJ2-7, the full variable domain is DVKVTQSSRYLVKRTGEKVFLECVQDMDHENMFWYRQDPGLGLRLIYFSYDVKMKEKGDIPEGYSVSREKKERFSLILESASTNQTSMYLCASSLPGAYEQYFGPGTRLTVT.

This clone was picked up a small number of times. A much bigger clone sits one base away, suggesting this may be a read error. This sequence joins TRBV10-1 and TRBJ2-1; D remains unclear. This CDR3 region has 17 residues. Germline CDR1 WNHNN, CDR2 SYGVQD (reference sequence). The CDR3 bases are TGCCCCACCAGTCCCCTCTCACAGACGAGCTCCTACAATGAGCAGTTCTTC. Amino acid sequence: CPTSPLSQTSSYNEQFF.

This clone came up once. This sequence joins TRBV27 and TRBJ2-7, with D perhaps matching TRBD2 (6 bases). Between the trimmed V and J ends, which lost 2 bases and 7 bases, there was a span of 9 bases. The CDR3 totals 12 residues. Germline CDR1 and CDR2: MNHEY and SMNVEV (reference sequence). The CDR3 sequence is CASSLGAGEQYF. The CDR3 nucleotides read TGTGCCAGCAGTTTAGGGGCGGGGGAGCAGTACTTC.

This clone was picked up a small number of times. The sample carries other DNA sequences with the same CDR3. The V call is TRBV7-9, the J call TRBJ2-1; D is ambiguous. With 1 base removed from V and 7 bases from J, the gap between germline ends came to 2 bases. The CDR3 consists of 11 residues. The germline CDR1 and CDR2 sequences are SEHNR and FQNEAQ (reference sequence). The CDR3 sequence is CASSLDNEQFF. The CDR3 region has the DNA TGTGCCAGCAGCTTAGATAATGAGCAGTTCTTC.

V and J are TRBV13 and TRBJ2-1, with 10 bases aligning to TRBD2. CDR1 and CDR2 (germline): PRHDT, FYEKMQ (reference sequence). The CDR3 runs 17 residues. With V trimmed by 4 bases and J by 4 bases, 10 bases remained unmatched. The CDR3 nucleotides are TGTGCCAGCAGCTCGCAATCTGGACTAGCGGTTTACAATGAGCAGTTCTTC. This gives the protein CASSSQSGLAVYNEQFF.

This clone was observed a few times. The chain combines TRBV7-9 with TRBJ2-1; TRBD2 matches at 9 bases. The CDR3 covers 13 residues. V dropped 8 bases and J dropped 8; count of bases not matched to a gene: 7. The germline V gene encodes CDR1 SEHNR and CDR2 FQNEAQ (reference sequence). CDR3 sequence reads: CASSRTSVDEQFF. The DNA of the CDR3 is TGTGCCAGCTCCAGGACTAGCGTCGATGAGCAGTTCTTC.

This rearrangement joins TRBV13 to TRBJ2-7, with D unresolved. With 8 bases removed from V and 1 base from J, the gap between germline ends came to 12 bases. Germline V gives CDR1 PRHDT, CDR2 FYEKMQ (reference sequence). The CDR3 is 13 amino acids. The CDR3 sequence is CASALAASYEQYF. The DNA for the CDR3 is TGTGCCAGCGCCCTCGCGGCATCCTACGAGCAGTACTTC.

V usage is TRBV7-2 and J usage is TRBJ2-3, with D perhaps matching TRBD1 or TRBD2 (6 bases each). Trimming removed 1 base at V and 0 bases at J, with 11 bases between. Germline CDR1 reads SGHTA; CDR2 reads FQGNSA. The CDR3 has 16 residues. DNA of the CDR3: TGTGCCAGCAGCTTAGAGGGGGGCCCTAGCACAGATACGCAGTATTTT. Residues: CASSLEGGPSTDTQYF.

This chain links TRBV2 with TRBJ2-1, with D possibly being TRBD1 (6 bases). V was clipped by 8 bases and J by 2 bases, with 22 bases between them. The CDR3 covers 17 residues. CDR1 and CDR2 (germline): SNHLY, FYNNEI. Here the CDR3 reads CASSEYPGQGPYNEQFF. In DNA form, the CDR3 reads TGTGCCAGCTCCGAGTACCCGGGACAAGGACCCTACAATGAGCAGTTCTTC.

The chain couples TRBV27 to TRBJ1-5, with D perhaps matching TRBD1 (6 bases). V gave up 0 bases and J gave up 7 bases, with 13 bases separating them. Germline loops: CDR1 MNHEY, CDR2 SMNVEV (reference sequence). The CDR3 length is 15 residues. The CDR3 loop reads CASSLSSGQYQPQHF. The CDR3 DNA is TGTGCCAGCAGTTTATCATCGGGACAATACCAGCCCCAGCATTTT.

The chain combines TRBV29-1 with TRBJ1-2, with TRBD1 matching 9 bases. The V gene end was trimmed by 6 bases and the J gene end by 6 bases; junction bases not matched to a gene: 2. The CDR3 is made up of 11 amino acids. Germline assignment: CDR1 SQVTM and CDR2 ANQGSEA. The CDR3 reads CSVDRGNGYTF. The DNA for the CDR3 is TGCAGCGTCGACAGGGGGAATGGCTACACCTTC.

By sample share, this clone is medium-sized (0.01 to 0.1%). The V and J genes are TRBV7-9 and TRBJ2-1; TRBD1 matches 8 bases. The CDR3 contains 15 residues. Germline V lookup: CDR1 SEHNR, CDR2 FQNEAQ (reference sequence). V lost 5 bases, J lost 3 bases, and 6 bases stayed unmatched. CDR3 amino acids: CASSPGTGGYNEQFF. CDR3 bases: TGTGCCAGCAGCCCCGGGACAGGAGGCTACAATGAGCAGTTCTTC. Full variable domain (rest looked up from reference TRBV7-9 and TRBJ2-1): DTGVSQNPRHKITKRGQNVTFRCDPISEHNRLYWYRQTLGQGPEFLTYFQNEAQLEKSRLLSDRFSAERPKGSFSTLEIQRTEQGDSAMYLCASSPGTGGYNEQFFGPGTRLTVL.

J is TRBJ2-3 and V is TRBV7-8; D is undetermined. The length of the CDR3 is 12 residues. From germline, CDR1 is SGHVS and CDR2 FQNEAQ. Trimming shortened V by 5 bases and J by 3 bases, and 6 bases separated the two germline ends. The CDR3 here is CASSPGTDTQYF. The CDR3 DNA is TGTGCCAGCAGCCCAGGTACAGATACGCAGTATTTT.

The chain combines TRBV13 with TRBJ2-7; a possible D gene is TRBD2 (6 bases). V lost 5 bases to trimming and J lost 6 bases, with 11 bases between them. The CDR3 sequence is 12 residues long. CDR1 is PRHDT and CDR2 is FYEKMQ in the germline V gene (reference sequence). The CDR3: CASSPGGIEQYF. The CDR3 DNA reads TGTGCCAGCAGCCCTGGAGGGATCGAGCAGTACTTC.

This clone was seen only a few times. The gene calls are TRBV28 and TRBJ2-5; 9 positions agree with TRBD2. Germline CDR1 is MDHEN and CDR2 is SYDVKM. The CDR3 spans 15 residues. V dropped 2 bases and J dropped 5; count of bases not matched to a gene: 6. The CDR3, as DNA: TGTGCCAGCAGTTTAGCGCTAGCGGGAATGGAGACCCAGTACTTC. Residues: CASSLALAGMETQYF.